Below, 9 T cell receptor beta chains from the same sample are listed, as sequenced in a study of CD8 T cells in ankylosing spondylitis. TCRdb fed the 5' RACE reads into MiXCR, producing one record per CDR3 protein. Among roughly 130,000 distinct CDR3 sequences listed, around 13% were seen once. The sample comprised blood, either unsorted or a sorted T cell fraction (not recorded which). These receptors were obtained from a female donor with ankylosing spondylitis or in good health (not recorded which).

The table lists this clonotype with a few counts. The rearrangement joins TRBV7-2 to TRBJ2-3; no definite D call. Germline lookup yields CDR1 SGHTA and CDR2 FQGNSA. The CDR3 has 12 residues. V lost 4 bases, J lost 2 bases, and 4 bases lay in between. DNA for the CDR3: TGTGCCAGCAGCTCTAACACAGATACGCAGTATTTT. This translates into CASSSNTDTQYF.

A few counts support this clonotype. The J gene is TRBJ2-2, the V gene TRBV20-1; TRBD2 might be the D (5 bases). This CDR3 has 16 amino acids. CDR1 is DFQATT and CDR2 is SNEGSKA in the germline V gene (reference sequence). V was cut by 0 bases and J by 2 bases, with 13 bases left in between. The CDR3 spells CSARDTWAGNTGELFF. CDR3 DNA sequence: TGCAGTGCTAGAGATACTTGGGCGGGTAACACCGGGGAGCTGTTTTTT.

In its sample, this clonotype was seen many times. This chain links TRBV3-1 with TRBJ2-1, with unresolved D. The CDR3 sequence is 14 residues long. In germline, CDR1 is LGHDT, CDR2 YNNKEL (reference sequence). Trimming cost V 5 bases and J 0 bases, with 8 bases left between them. CDR3 amino acids: CASSGVSSYNEQFF. CDR3 DNA: TGTGCCAGCAGCGGGGTCAGCTCCTACAATGAGCAGTTCTTC.

V gene TRBV5-1 combines with J gene TRBJ1-1; TRBD1 matches 8 bases. Trimming cost V 3 bases and J 0 bases; bases outside gene matches: 7. CDR3 length: 16 amino acids. Germline-derived CDR1 and CDR2 are SGHRS and YFSETQ. CDR3 bases: TGCGCCAGCAGCTGGACAGGGTGGCCTATGAACACTGAAGCTTTCTTT. It is translated as CASSWTGWPMNTEAFF.

The rearrangement joins TRBV9 to TRBJ2-5; TRBD2 matches at 9 bases. The CDR3 sequence is 16 residues long. V lost 4 bases and J lost 5; bases outside the gene matches: 12. The germline gives CDR1 SGDLS, CDR2 YYNGEE. The DNA of the CDR3 is TGTGCCAGCAGCCCAGCCCAGGCGGGGGGGTTTGAGACCCAGTACTTC. Its translation: CASSPAQAGGFETQYF.

In this sample, this clonotype turned up many times. The rearrangement joins TRBV5-1 to TRBJ1-1; D might be TRBD1 (5 bases). The germline V gene encodes CDR1 SGHRS and CDR2 YFSETQ. Between the trimmed V and J ends, which lost 2 bases and 4 bases, there was a span of 9 bases. The CDR3 consists of 13 residues. This CDR3 reads CASSFGGFTEAFF. The DNA for the CDR3 is TGCGCCAGCAGCTTCGGGGGTTTCACTGAAGCTTTCTTT.

The chain has TRBV5-6 and TRBJ1-4; D is ambiguous. Trimming removed 4 bases at V and 8 bases at J, with 15 bases between. Germline assignment: CDR1 SGHDT and CDR2 YYEEEE. The CDR3 sequence is 14 residues long. This chain's CDR3 is CASSTRALGEKLFF. The CDR3 nucleotides are TGTGCCAGCAGCACCCGGGCCCTTGGGGAAAAACTGTTTTTT.

This clonotype was counted at least ten times. The rearrangement links TRBV12-3 or TRBV12-4 to TRBJ1-1; D is uncertain. V was pared by 3 bases and J by 1 base, with 6 bases between. The CDR3 extends over 13 amino acids. The CDR3 DNA reads as TGTGCCAGCAGTTTGGTCGGGAACACTGAAGCTTTCTTT. It translates to CASSLVGNTEAFF.

V and J are TRBV12-3 or TRBV12-4 and TRBJ2-5; a weak D match, TRBD2 (5 bases). The CDR3 is made up of 14 amino acids. V lost 7 bases, J lost 5 bases, and 17 bases lay in between. The CDR3 protein is CASTLSGYRETQYF. The CDR3 coding sequence is TGTGCCAGCACCCTCTCGGGGTATCGGGAGACCCAGTACTTC.